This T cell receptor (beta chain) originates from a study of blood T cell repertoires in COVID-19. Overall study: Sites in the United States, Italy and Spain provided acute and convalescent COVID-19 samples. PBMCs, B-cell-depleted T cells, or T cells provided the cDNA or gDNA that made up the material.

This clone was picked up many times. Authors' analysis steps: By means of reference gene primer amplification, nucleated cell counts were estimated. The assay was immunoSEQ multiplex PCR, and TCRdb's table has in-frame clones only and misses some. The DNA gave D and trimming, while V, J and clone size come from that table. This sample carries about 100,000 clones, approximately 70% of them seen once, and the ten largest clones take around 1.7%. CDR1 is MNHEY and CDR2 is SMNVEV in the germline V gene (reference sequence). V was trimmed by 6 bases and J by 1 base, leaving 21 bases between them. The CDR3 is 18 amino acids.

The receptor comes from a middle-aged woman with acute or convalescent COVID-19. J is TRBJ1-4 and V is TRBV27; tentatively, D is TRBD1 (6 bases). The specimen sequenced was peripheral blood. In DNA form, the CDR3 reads TGTGCCAGCAGCCCTAGGGGGTGGTCGGTAGTAACTAATGAAAAACTGTTTTTT. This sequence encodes CASSPRGWSVVTNEKLFF.